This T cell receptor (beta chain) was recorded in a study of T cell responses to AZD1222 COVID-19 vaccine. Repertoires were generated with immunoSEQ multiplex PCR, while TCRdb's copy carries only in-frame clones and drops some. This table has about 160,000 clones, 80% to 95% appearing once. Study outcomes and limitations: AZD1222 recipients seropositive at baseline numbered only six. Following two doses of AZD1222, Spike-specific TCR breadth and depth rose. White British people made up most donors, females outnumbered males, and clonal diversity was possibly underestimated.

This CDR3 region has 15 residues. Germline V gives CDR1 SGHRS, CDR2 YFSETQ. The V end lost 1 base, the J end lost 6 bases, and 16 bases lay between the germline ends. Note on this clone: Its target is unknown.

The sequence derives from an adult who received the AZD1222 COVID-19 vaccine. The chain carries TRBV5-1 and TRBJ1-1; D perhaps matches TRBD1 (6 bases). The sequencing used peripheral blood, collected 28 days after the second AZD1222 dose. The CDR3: CASSLQQGRLAEAFF. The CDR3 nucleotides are TGCGCCAGCAGCTTGCAGCAGGGGAGATTGGCTGAAGCTTTCTTT.